These T cell receptor beta chains were read from a single sample in a study of T-cell memory formation after mild COVID-19. From the 5' RACE reads, TCRdb called clonotypes with MiXCR, one entry per CDR3 protein. The sample lists around 99,000 distinct CDR3 sequences; 13% to 15% were seen once. The material sequenced was PBMCs or a T cell subset sorted from them (not recorded which). All receptors come from a man younger than 30 who had mild COVID-19 (a few samples of this study predate the infection). Cell type and time point are not known. Both conserved end residues are part of each CDR3. A D gene is named only where the DNA matches it firmly. Some rows mark clone size as missing; the rest say once, few, many or name a class of expanded clone.

V,length,size,D,J,DNA,CDR3
TRBV9,14,few,-,TRBJ2-3,TGTGCCAGCAGCGAGGGGACAAGGACAGATACGCAGTATTTT,CASSEGTRTDTQYF
TRBV5-6,13,many,-,TRBJ1-1,TGTGCCAGCAGCTTGGGTTTTAACACTGAAGCTTTCTTT,CASSLGFNTEAFF
TRBV7-6,11,-,TRBD1,TRBJ2-1,TGTGCCAGCAGCGGGGGACAGGAGCAGTTCTTC,CASSGGQEQFF
TRBV15,14,few,TRBD1,TRBJ1-2,TGTGCCACCCATCTGGGGCAGGGGGCAGGTGGCTACACCTTC,CATHLGQGAGGYTF
TRBV4-3,15,few,TRBD1,TRBJ2-2,TGCGCCAGCAGCCTCCGGACAGGGACCACCGGGGAGCTGTTTTTT,CASSLRTGTTGELFF
TRBV27,14,many,-,TRBJ1-2,TGTGCCAGCAGGAGGGGGGGCGCAAACTATGGCTACACCTTC,CASRRGGANYGYTF
TRBV9,13,few,-,TRBJ2-1,TGTGCCAGCAGCACCAAACCGGGACAAAGGCCGTTCTTC,CASSTKPGQRPFF
TRBV29-1,13,many,-,TRBJ1-2,TGCAGCGTCCCCCTCAGGGAGGGCTATGGCTACACCTTC,CSVPLREGYGYTF
TRBV10-3,14,many,TRBD1,TRBJ2-1,TGTGCCATCAAGGGTGACGGACAGGAGAATGAGCAGTTCTTC,CAIKGDGQENEQFF
TRBV29-1,12,few,-,TRBJ1-5,TGCAGCGTTGAGGAAGGCAATCAGCCCCAGCATTTT,CSVEEGNQPQHF
TRBV9,15,-,TRBD1,TRBJ1-6,TGTGCCAGCAACAACGGGGCAGGGGGCGGTTCACCCCTCCACTTT,CASNNGAGGGSPLHF
TRBV29-1,14,few,-,TRBJ2-3,TGCAGCGTTGAAGATCTCGGCCCCCCAGATACGCAGTATTTT,CSVEDLGPPDTQYF
TRBV12-3/TRBV12-4,14,many,TRBD1,TRBJ2-5,TGTGCCAGCGCCGGACAGGGGCCCCAAGAGACCCAGTACTTC,CASAGQGPQETQYF
TRBV4-3,14,few,-,TRBJ2-5,TGCGCCAGCAGCCAAGATGGCAACGGAGAGACCCAGTACTTC,CASSQDGNGETQYF
TRBV6-2/TRBV6-3,17,-,-,TRBJ2-2,TGTGCCAGCACCACTGTCGGCCGGGGGCTTAACACCGGGGAGCTGTTTTTT,CASTTVGRGLNTGELFF
TRBV2,14,few,TRBD1,TRBJ2-3,TGTGCCAGTACTAGGACAGGGGGCACAGATACGCAGTATTTT,CASTRTGGTDTQYF
TRBV7-2,14,few,TRBD1,TRBJ2-5,TGTGCCAGCAGCTTAGGGGGACAGGGGGAGACCCAGTACTTC,CASSLGGQGETQYF
TRBV21-1,19,few,-,TRBJ1-5,TGTGCCAGCAGCAAAGCCGGGGACAGGGGGCTGGGTAGCAATCAGCCCCAGCATTTT,CASSKAGDRGLGSNQPQHF
TRBV4-1,16,few,-,TRBJ2-1,TGCGCCAGCAGCCAGGGAATATTGAGCTCCTACAATGAGCAGTTCTTC,CASSQGILSSYNEQFF
TRBV24-1,14,-,-,TRBJ1-4,TGTGCCACCAGTGACGATACAGGGAGTGAAAAACTGTTTTTT,CATSDDTGSEKLFF
TRBV7-8,14,-,-,TRBJ2-1,TGTGCCAGCAGTAACGGCGGAACCTACAATGAGCAGTTCTTC,CASSNGGTYNEQFF
TRBV7-9,16,many,-,TRBJ2-3,TGTGCCAGCAGCTTAGCTGTCACAGGGAGCACAGATACGCAGTATTTT,CASSLAVTGSTDTQYF
TRBV16,15,once,-,TRBJ1-2,TGTGCCAGCAGCCAATCAGCAGGTTCATACTATGGCTACACCTTC,CASSQSAGSYYGYTF
TRBV6-2/TRBV6-3,15,-,TRBD1,TRBJ1-6,TGTGCCAGCAGCACCTCCGGGACAGGGGTGACACCCCTCCACTTT,CASSTSGTGVTPLHF